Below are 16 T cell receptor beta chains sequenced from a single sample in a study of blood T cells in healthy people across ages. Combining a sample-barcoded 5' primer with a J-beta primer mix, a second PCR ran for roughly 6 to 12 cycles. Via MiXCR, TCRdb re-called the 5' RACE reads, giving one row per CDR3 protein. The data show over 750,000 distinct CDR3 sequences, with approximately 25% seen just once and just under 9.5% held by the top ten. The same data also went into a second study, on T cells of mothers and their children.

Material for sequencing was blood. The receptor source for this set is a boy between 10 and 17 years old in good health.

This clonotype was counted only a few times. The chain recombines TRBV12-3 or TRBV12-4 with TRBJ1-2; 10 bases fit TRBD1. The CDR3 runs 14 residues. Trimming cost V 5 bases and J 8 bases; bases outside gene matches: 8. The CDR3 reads CASSPTGTGVGYTF. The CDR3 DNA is TGTGCCAGCAGTCCCACGGGGACAGGGGTAGGCTACACCTTC.

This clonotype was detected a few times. In nucleotides, the CDR3 is TGTGCCACATTGGACCCAAGGGGCACCCTCCACTTT. Its translation: CATLDPRGTLHF. The genes are TRBV10-3 and TRBJ1-6; weak D call: TRBD1 (5 bases). Germline V gene data show CDR1 as ENHRY and CDR2 as SYGVKD. Trimming stripped 10 bases from V and 14 bases from J, with 18 bases between. The length of the CDR3 is 12 residues.

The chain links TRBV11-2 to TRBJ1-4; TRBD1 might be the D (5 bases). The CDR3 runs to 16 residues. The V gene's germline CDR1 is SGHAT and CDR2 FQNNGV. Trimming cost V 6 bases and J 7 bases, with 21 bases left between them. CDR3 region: CASRSDVVGGVEKLFF. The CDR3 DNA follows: TGTGCCAGCAGATCCGATGTGGTTGGGGGAGTTGAAAAACTGTTTTTT.

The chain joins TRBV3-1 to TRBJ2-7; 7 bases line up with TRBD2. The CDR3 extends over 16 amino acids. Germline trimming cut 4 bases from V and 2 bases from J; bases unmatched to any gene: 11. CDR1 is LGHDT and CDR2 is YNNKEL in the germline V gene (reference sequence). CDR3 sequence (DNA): TGTGCCAGCAGCCCCCCTCGGGGAGGGCGCGCCTACGAGCAGTACTTC. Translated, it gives CASSPPRGGRAYEQYF.

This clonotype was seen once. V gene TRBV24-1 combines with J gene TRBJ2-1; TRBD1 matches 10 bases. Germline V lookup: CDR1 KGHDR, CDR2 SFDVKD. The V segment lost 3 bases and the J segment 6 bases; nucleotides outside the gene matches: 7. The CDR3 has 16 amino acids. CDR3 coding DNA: TGTGCCACCAGTGATGAAACGGGACAGGGGCTCAATGAGCAGTTCTTC. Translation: CATSDETGQGLNEQFF.

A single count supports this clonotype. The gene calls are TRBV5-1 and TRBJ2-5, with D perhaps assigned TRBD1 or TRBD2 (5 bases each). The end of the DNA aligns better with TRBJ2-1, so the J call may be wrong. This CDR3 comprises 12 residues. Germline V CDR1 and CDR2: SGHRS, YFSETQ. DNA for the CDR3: TGCGCCAGCAGCCCGGGACCAGGGGAGCAGTTCTTC. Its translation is CASSPGPGEQFF.

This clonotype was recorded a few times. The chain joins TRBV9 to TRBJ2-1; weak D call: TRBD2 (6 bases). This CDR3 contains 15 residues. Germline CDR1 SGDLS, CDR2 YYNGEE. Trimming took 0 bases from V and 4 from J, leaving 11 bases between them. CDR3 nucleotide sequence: TGTGCCAGCAGCGTAGCAGCGGGCGCTTACAATGAGCAGTTCTTC. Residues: CASSVAAGAYNEQFF.

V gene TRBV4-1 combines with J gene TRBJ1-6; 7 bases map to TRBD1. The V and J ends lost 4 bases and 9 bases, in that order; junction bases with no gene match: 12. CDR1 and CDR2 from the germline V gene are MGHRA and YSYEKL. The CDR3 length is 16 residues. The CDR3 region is CASSPGPGQTFSPLHF. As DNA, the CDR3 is TGCGCCAGCAGCCCAGGACCGGGACAGACCTTTTCACCCCTCCACTTT.

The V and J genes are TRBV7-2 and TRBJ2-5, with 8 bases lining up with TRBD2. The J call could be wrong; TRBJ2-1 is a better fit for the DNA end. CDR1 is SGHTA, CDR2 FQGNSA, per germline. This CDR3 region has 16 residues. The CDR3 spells CASSLRGGLAYNEQFF. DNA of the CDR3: TGTGCCAGCAGCTTAAGAGGGGGACTAGCCTACAATGAGCAGTTCTTC.

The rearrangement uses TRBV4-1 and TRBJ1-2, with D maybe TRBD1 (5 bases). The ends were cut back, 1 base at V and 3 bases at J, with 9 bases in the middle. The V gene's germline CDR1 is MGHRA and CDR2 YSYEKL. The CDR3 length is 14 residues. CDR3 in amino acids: CASSQGAGHYGYTF. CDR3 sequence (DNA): TGCGCCAGCAGCCAAGGAGCGGGGCACTATGGCTACACCTTC.

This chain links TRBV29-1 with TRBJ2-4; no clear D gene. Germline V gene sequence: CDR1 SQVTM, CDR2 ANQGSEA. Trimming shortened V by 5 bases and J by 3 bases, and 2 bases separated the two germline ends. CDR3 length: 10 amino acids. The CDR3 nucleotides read TGCAGCGTTTACAAAAACATTCAGTACTTC. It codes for CSVYKNIQYF.

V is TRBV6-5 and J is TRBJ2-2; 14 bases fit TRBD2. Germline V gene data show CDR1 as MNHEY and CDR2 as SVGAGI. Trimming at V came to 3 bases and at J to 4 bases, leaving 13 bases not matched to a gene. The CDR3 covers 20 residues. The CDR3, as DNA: TGTGCCAGCAGTTATTCCGGGACTAGCGGGAGCTTGTTGTTCACCGGGGAGCTGTTTTTT. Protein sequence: CASSYSGTSGSLLFTGELFF.

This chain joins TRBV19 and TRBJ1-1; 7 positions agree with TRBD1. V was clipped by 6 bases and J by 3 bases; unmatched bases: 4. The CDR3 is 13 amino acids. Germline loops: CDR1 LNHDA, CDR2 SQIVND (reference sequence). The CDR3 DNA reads TGTGCCAGTAGCGGGACAGCAGACACTGAAGCTTTCTTT. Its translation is CASSGTADTEAFF.

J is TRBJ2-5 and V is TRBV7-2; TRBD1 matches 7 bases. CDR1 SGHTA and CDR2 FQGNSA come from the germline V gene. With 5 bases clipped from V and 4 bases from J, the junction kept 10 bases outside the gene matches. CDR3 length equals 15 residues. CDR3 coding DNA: TGTGCCAGCAGCGGGAAGCAGGGGGTTGGAGAGACCCAGTACTTC. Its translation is CASSGKQGVGETQYF.

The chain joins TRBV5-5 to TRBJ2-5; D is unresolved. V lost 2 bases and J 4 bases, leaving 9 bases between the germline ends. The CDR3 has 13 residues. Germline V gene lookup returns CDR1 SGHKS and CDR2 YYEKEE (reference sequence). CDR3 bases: TGTGCCAGCAGCTTACGGGCCCCAGAGACCCAGTACTTC. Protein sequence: CASSLRAPETQYF.

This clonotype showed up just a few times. Here the CDR3 reads CSARASGQGISPLHF. The CDR3 DNA reads as TGCAGTGCTAGAGCCTCGGGACAGGGCATCTCACCCCTCCACTTT. The rearrangement joins TRBV20-1 to TRBJ1-6, with TRBD1 matching over 9 bases. V lost 1 base to trimming and J lost 10 bases; unmatched junction nucleotides: 8. This CDR3 has 15 amino acids. Per germline, CDR1 DFQATT and CDR2 SNEGSKA (reference sequence).